Each of the 7 T cell receptor beta chains below was sequenced from the same sample in a study of blood T cells in healthy people across ages. Primers used in a second PCR of roughly 7 to 12 cycles were a sample-barcoded 5' primer and a J-beta primer mix. Via MiXCR, TCRdb re-called the 5' RACE reads, giving one row per CDR3 protein. The sample gives fewer than 650,000 distinct CDR3 sequences, about 27% of which show up once; approximately 4% is in the top ten. This same sample was also taken into another study, of T cells of mothers and their children.

The sample was blood. These receptors all come from a boy aged 2 to 10 in good health.

This clonotype has ten or more counts. The rearrangement links TRBV20-1 to TRBJ1-4, with 9 bases identical to TRBD1. The V segment lost 1 base and the J segment 8 bases; nucleotides outside the gene matches: 5. CDR3 length: 14 residues. CDR1 is DFQATT and CDR2 is SNEGSKA in the germline V gene (reference sequence). The CDR3 region is CSARVSGTGEKLFF. The CDR3, as DNA: TGCAGTGCTAGAGTCTCCGGGACAGGGGAAAAACTGTTTTTT.

The chain carries TRBV18 and TRBJ2-3, with no clear D. From germline, CDR1 is KGHSH and CDR2 LQKENI. CDR3 size: 15 residues. Trimming pared 1 base from V and 1 base from J, leaving 9 bases between. CDR3 in amino acids: CASSPRVRRTDTQYF. The CDR3, as DNA: TGTGCCAGCTCACCACGGGTCAGACGCACAGATACGCAGTATTTT.

This clonotype was recorded once. The CDR3 nucleotides are TGTGCCAGCAGTCCGGGACAGGAGGGTAATGAGCAGTTCTTC. This translates into CASSPGQEGNEQFF. The chain recombines TRBV2 with TRBJ2-7, with TRBD1 identical over 8 bases. The J call is uncertain, as TRBJ2-1 better fits the DNA end. Germline values: CDR1 SNHLY, CDR2 FYNNEI. The CDR3 is 14 residues long.

This clonotype has only a few counts. V usage is TRBV20-1 and J usage is TRBJ1-2, with D possibly matching TRBD1 (6 bases). CDR1 and CDR2 (germline): DFQATT, SNEGSKA (reference sequence). V was trimmed by 5 bases and J by 8 bases, leaving 21 bases between them. This CDR3 spans 14 amino acids. CDR3 nucleotide sequence: TGCAGTGCTGTGGGGGACATGGTGGAGTGGGGCTACACCTTC. Its protein product is CSAVGDMVEWGYTF.

The V and J genes are TRBV7-2 and TRBJ1-3; possible D gene TRBD1, 6 bases. Trimming pared 1 base from V and 8 bases from J, leaving 15 bases between. This CDR3 has 15 amino acids. Germline V lookup: CDR1 SGHTA, CDR2 FQGNSA. CDR3 in DNA: TGTGCCAGCAGCTTAGGGGGGGCCAATGGGGACACCATATATTTT. Residues: CASSLGGANGDTIYF.

V is TRBV6-2 or TRBV6-3 and J is TRBJ2-5, with 9 nucleotides matching TRBD1. The J call is doubtful: the DNA matches TRBJ2-7 better. The CDR3 length is 11 residues. Germline CDR1 and CDR2: MNHEY and SVGEGT. CDR3 sequence: CAMGQGYEQYF. CDR3 coding DNA: TGTGCCATGGGACAGGGCTACGAGCAGTACTTC.

This chain connects TRBV12-3 or TRBV12-4 to TRBJ1-2, with D maybe TRBD1 (5 bases). The CDR3 totals 15 residues. The ends were cut back, 3 bases at V and 0 bases at J, with 11 bases in the middle. In DNA, the CDR3 is TGTGCCAGCAGTTTTTGGGGGTTAGCTAACTATGGCTACACCTTC. Translation gives CASSFWGLANYGYTF.